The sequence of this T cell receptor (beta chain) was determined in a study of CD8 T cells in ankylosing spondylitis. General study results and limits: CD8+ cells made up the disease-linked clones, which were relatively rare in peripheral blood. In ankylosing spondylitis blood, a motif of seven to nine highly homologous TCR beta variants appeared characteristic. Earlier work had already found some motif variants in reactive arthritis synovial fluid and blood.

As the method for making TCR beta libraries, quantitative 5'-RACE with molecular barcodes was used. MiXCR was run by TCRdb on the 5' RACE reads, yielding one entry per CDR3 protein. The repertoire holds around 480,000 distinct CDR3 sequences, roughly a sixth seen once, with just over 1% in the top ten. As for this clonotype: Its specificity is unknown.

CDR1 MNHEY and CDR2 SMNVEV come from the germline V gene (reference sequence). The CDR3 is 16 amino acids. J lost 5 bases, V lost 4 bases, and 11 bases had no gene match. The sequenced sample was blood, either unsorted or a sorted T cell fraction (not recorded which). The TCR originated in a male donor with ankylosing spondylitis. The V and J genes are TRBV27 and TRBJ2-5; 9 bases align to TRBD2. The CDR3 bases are TGTGCCAGCAGTTCCGCATTTAGCGGGAGAGGGGAGACCCAGTACTTC. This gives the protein CASSSAFSGRGETQYF.